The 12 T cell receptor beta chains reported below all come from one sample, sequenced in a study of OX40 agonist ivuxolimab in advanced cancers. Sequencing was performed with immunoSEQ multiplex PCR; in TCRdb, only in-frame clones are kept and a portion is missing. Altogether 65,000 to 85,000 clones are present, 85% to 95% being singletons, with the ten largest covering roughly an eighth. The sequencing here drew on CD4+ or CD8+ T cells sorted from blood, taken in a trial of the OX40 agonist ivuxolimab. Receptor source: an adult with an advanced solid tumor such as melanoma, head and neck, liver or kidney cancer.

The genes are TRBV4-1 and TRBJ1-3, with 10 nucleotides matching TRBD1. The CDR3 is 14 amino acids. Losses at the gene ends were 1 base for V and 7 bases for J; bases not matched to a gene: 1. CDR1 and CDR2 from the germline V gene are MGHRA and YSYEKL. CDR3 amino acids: CASSQGQGANTIYF. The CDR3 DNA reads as TGCGCCAGCAGCCAAGGACAGGGGGCTAACACCATATATTTT.

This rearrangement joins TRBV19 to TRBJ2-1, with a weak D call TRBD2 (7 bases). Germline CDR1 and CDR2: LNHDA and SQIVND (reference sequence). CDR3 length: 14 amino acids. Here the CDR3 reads CASSWRGPSNEQFF. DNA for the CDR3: TGTGCGTCCAGCTGGCGGGGGCCCTCTAATGAGCAGTTCTTC.

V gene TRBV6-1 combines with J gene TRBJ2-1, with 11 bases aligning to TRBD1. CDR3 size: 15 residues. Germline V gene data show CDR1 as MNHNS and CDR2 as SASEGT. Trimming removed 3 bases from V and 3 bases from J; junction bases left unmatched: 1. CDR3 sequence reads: CASSEGTGGYNEQFF. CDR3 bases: TGTGCCAGCAGTGAGGGGACAGGGGGCTACAATGAGCAGTTCTTC.

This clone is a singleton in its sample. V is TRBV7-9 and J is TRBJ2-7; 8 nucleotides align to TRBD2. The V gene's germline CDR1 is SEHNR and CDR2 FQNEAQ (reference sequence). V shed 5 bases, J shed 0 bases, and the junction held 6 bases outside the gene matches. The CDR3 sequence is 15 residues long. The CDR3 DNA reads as TGTGCCAGCAGCCCGGGGGGGTTAAGCTCCTACGAGCAGTACTTC. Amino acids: CASSPGGLSSYEQYF.

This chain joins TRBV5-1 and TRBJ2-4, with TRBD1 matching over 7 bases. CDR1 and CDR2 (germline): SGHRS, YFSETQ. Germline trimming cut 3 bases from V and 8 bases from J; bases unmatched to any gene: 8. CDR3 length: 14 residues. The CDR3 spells CASSWRQGRDIQYF. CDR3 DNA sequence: TGCGCCAGCAGCTGGAGACAGGGAAGGGACATTCAGTACTTC.

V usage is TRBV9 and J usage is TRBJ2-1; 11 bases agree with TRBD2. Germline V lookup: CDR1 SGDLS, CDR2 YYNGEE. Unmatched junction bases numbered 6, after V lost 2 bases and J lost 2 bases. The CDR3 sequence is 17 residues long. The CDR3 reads CASSVGIAGGTYNEQFF. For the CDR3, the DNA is TGTGCCAGCAGCGTTGGGATAGCGGGAGGGACCTACAATGAGCAGTTCTTC.

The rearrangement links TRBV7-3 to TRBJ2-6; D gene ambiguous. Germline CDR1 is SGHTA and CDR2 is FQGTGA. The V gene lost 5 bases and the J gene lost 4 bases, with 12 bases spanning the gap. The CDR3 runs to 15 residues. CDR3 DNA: TGTGCCAGCAGCCCAAACCCCGGGGGGGCCAACGTCCTGACTTTC. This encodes CASSPNPGGANVLTF.

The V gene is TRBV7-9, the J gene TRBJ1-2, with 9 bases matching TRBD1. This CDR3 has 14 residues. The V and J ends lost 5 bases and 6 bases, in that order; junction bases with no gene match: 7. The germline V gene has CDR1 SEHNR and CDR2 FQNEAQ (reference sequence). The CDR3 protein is CASSPGTGQNGYTF. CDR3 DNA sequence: TGTGCCAGCAGCCCCGGGACAGGGCAGAATGGCTACACCTTC.

The CDR3 DNA reads TGTGCCAGCAGTTTGGGACTTCACAACACCATATATTTT. Translating gives CASSLGLHNTIYF. The rearrangement joins TRBV28 to TRBJ1-3, with D tentatively TRBD1 (5 bases). CDR1 and CDR2 from the germline V gene are MDHEN and SYDVKM. Trimming removed 3 bases from V and 7 bases from J, with 10 bases in between. The CDR3 extends over 13 amino acids.

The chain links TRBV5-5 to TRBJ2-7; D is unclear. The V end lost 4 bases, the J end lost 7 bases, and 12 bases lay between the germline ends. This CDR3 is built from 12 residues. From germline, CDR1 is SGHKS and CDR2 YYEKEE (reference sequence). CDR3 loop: CASSPLRVEQYF. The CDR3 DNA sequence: TGTGCCAGCAGCCCCCTTAGGGTTGAGCAGTACTTC. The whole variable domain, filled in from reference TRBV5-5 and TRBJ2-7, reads DAGVTQSPTHLIKTRGQQVTLRCSPISGHKSVSWYQQVLGQGPQFIFQYYEKEERGRGNFPDRFSARQFPNYSSELNVNALLLGDSALYLCASSPLRVEQYFGPGTRLTVT.

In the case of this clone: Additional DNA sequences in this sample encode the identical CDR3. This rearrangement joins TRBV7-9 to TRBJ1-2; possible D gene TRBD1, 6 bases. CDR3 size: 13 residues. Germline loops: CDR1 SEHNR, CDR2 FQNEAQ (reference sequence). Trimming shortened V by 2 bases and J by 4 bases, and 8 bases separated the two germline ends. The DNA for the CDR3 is TGTGCCAGCAGCTTAACGACAGGCTATGGCTACACCTTC. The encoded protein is CASSLTTGYGYTF.

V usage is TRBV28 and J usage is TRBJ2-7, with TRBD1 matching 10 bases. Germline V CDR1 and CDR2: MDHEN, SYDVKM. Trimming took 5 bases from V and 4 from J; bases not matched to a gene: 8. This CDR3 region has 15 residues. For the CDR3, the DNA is TGTGCCAGCAGTATACCGGGACAGGGGCCATACGAGCAGTACTTC. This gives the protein CASSIPGQGPYEQYF.